The 4 T cell receptor beta chains reported below all come from one sample, sequenced in a study of blood T cell repertoires in COVID-19. Measured with immunoSEQ multiplex PCR; TCRdb has only the in-frame clones, and not every one. The sample carries 70,000 to 80,000 clones, 87% recorded once. The sample comprised peripheral blood. The receptors shown here come from a woman aged 45-65 years with acute or convalescent COVID-19.

CDR3 coding DNA: TGCGCCAGCAGCTTAGCGGGAGGGGCCGGGGAGCTGTTTTTT. It codes for CASSLAGGAGELFF. The chain recombines TRBV5-1 with TRBJ2-2; 10 bases fit TRBD2. J lost 6 bases, V lost 2 bases, and 1 base had no gene match. This CDR3 region has 14 residues. Germline CDR1 is SGHRS and CDR2 is YFSETQ.

This chain joins TRBV19 and TRBJ2-5, with 9 positions matching TRBD2. From germline, CDR1 is LNHDA and CDR2 SQIVND (reference sequence). This CDR3 has 15 residues. V trimming: 7 bases; J trimming: 4 bases; junction bases outside the gene matches: 10. The CDR3 is CASTRGTSRRETQYF. The CDR3, as DNA: TGTGCCAGTACCCGTGGGACTAGCAGAAGAGAGACCCAGTACTTC. Drawing the rest from reference TRBV19 and TRBJ2-5, the complete variable domain is DGGITQSPKYLFRKEGQNVTLSCEQNLNHDAMYWYRQDPGQGLRLIYYSQIVNDFQKGDIAEGYSVSREKKESFPLTVTSAQKNPTAFYLCASTRGTSRRETQYFGPGTRLLVL.

This clone was seen once. The V and J genes are TRBV3-1 (or the pseudogene TRBV3-2) and TRBJ2-1; unclear D gene. The CDR3 extends over 14 amino acids. The V gene's germline CDR1 is LGHDT and CDR2 YNNKEL (reference sequence). The V end lost 0 bases, the J end lost 7 bases, and 10 bases lay between the germline ends. The chain's CDR3 is CASSQDGPRNEQFF. CDR3 nucleotides: TGTGCCAGCAGCCAAGATGGTCCTAGGAATGAGCAGTTCTTC.

This rearrangement joins TRBV3-1 (or the pseudogene TRBV3-2) to TRBJ1-4, with D perhaps TRBD1 (5 bases). Germline V lookup: CDR1 LGHDT, CDR2 YNNKEL (reference sequence). V dropped 1 base and J dropped 10 bases, with 19 bases sitting between them. This CDR3 has 16 residues. The CDR3 protein is CASSQVSGQGFGKLFF. CDR3 nucleotides: TGTGCCAGCAGCCAAGTCAGCGGGCAGGGTTTTGGAAAACTGTTTTTT.